This record looks at one T cell receptor (beta chain) sequence and its context. Its antigen remains unidentified. This sample was included in a study of OX40 agonist ivuxolimab in advanced cancers. Study conclusions and caveats: Normalized T-cell clonal expansion was also low in some nonresponders. Researchers did not establish what antigens the expanded peripheral T cells target.

TCRdb keeps only in-frame clones here, not all; method: immunoSEQ multiplex PCR. The profile covers roughly 56,000 clones, with 75% to 90% appearing a single time and under 20% taken by the ten largest. Germline-derived CDR1 and CDR2 are LNHDA and SQIVND (reference sequence). Trimming took off 3 bases at V and 0 bases at J, with 12 bases between the two ends. This CDR3 contains 15 residues. Sequenced material: CD4+ or CD8+ T cells sorted from blood, taken in a trial of the OX40 agonist ivuxolimab. The chain employs TRBV19 and TRBJ2-7; tentative D call: TRBD1 (5 bases). This TCR came from an adult with an advanced solid tumor such as melanoma, head and neck, liver or kidney cancer. In nucleotides, the CDR3 is TGTGCCAGTAGTATTGGAGACAGTCTCTCCTACGAGCAGTACTTC. The encoded protein is CASSIGDSLSYEQYF.